The 24 T cell receptor beta chains presented below share a single source sample, sequenced in a study of vaccination effects on CD4 cells after COVID-19 (dated by TCRdb to between 2021 and 2022). Their specific antigens are unknown. To identify antigen-specific CD4+ T cell clonotypes by their expansion, the ViraFEST assay first stimulated PBMC with viral peptide pools and then applied TCR sequencing. After roughly 11 days of culture, CD4+ T cells were isolated with the EasySep CD4+ T cell isolation kit. Each participant received two doses of an mRNA SARS-CoV-2 vaccine, either BNT162b2 or mRNA-1273. Libraries were constructed by the immunoSEQ multiplex PCR assay. As stored in TCRdb, this immuneACCESS dataset retains in-frame rearrangements with V and J assigned. A fraction of the clones does not appear; measured against another copy, unresolved V genes explain less than half of the discrepancy, and the remainder lacks a known reason. This sample gives under 85,000 clones in total; around 74% of them show up just once. Under 1.2% of the sample is in the top ten clones.

The sequencing here drew on CD4+ T cells from PBMCs cultured with HCoV-OC43 spike peptides, taken after COVID-19 vaccination. According to the study, the label for this sample's cell subset or site signals: HCoV-OC43 spike overlapping peptide pool stimulation. These receptor sequences come from a human donor who received a COVID-19 vaccine.

This sequence joins TRBV7-2 and TRBJ1-6; D is ambiguous. In germline, CDR1 is SGHTA, CDR2 FQGNSA. The V end was cut by 3 bases, the J end by 14 bases, with 14 bases between. CDR3 size: 13 residues. The CDR3 is CASSFGGLRSLHF. The CDR3 DNA reads TGTGCCAGCAGCTTCGGCGGTCTTAGGTCCCTCCACTTT.

This clone was observed a few times. This chain uses TRBV5-1 with TRBJ1-1, with a weak D call TRBD1 (5 bases). CDR3 length equals 14 residues. The V and J ends lost 0 bases and 5 bases respectively, with 11 bases between them. The germline V gene encodes CDR1 SGHRS and CDR2 YFSETQ. As DNA, the CDR3 is TGCGCCAGCAGCTTGGAGGGGATTGGGACTGAAGCTTTCTTT. It translates to CASSLEGIGTEAFF.

This rearrangement joins TRBV10-2 to TRBJ2-4, with D perhaps TRBD1 (6 bases). The CDR3 loop spans 15 amino acids. The V end was cut by 3 bases, the J end by 3 bases, with 12 bases between. Germline CDR1 and CDR2: WSHSY and SAAADI. This CDR3 is CASSDWGPSKNIQYF. DNA of the CDR3: TGCGCCAGCAGTGATTGGGGGCCGAGCAAAAACATTCAGTACTTC.

The chain uses TRBV4-1 and TRBJ2-7; 7 positions match TRBD2. V was clipped by 0 bases and J by 6 bases; unmatched bases: 8. This CDR3 comprises 15 residues. In germline, CDR1 is MGHRA, CDR2 YSYEKL. The CDR3 coding sequence is TGCGCCAGCAGCCAAGATAGTTGGAGGGAGGGCGAGCAGTACGTC. This sequence encodes CASSQDSWREGEQYV.

J is TRBJ2-6 and V is TRBV3-1 (or the pseudogene TRBV3-2); D unresolved. Germline CDR1 is LGHDT and CDR2 is YNNKEL (reference sequence). V lost 1 base and J 0 bases, leaving 10 bases between the germline ends. The CDR3 is 17 amino acids. The CDR3 loop reads CASSQGNGLSGANVLTF. CDR3 in DNA: TGTGCCAGCAGCCAAGGGAATGGGCTCTCTGGGGCCAACGTCCTGACTTTC.

This clone appeared a few times. The V call is TRBV6-4, the J call TRBJ2-2, with 7 positions matching TRBD1. The CDR3 contains 15 residues. J lost 1 base, V lost 5 bases, and 4 bases had no gene match. Germline CDR1 is MRHNA and CDR2 is SNTAGT. The CDR3 nucleotides are TGTGCCAGCAGTTCCGACAGGGAGAACACCGGGGAGCTGTTTTTT. This translates into CASSSDRENTGELFF.

The V gene is TRBV2, the J gene TRBJ1-4, with 7 bases lining up with TRBD1. The CDR3 is 14 amino acids. The V gene end was trimmed by 5 bases and the J gene end by 5 bases; junction bases not matched to a gene: 5. Germline V CDR1 and CDR2: SNHLY, FYNNEI. CDR3 amino acids: CASSFRGNNEKLFF. In nucleotides, the CDR3 is TGTGCCAGCAGTTTCAGGGGGAACAATGAAAAACTGTTTTTT.

The chain combines TRBV5-6 with TRBJ2-3; either TRBD1 or TRBD2 may fit D (6 bases each). The CDR3 is 14 residues long. V was shortened by 7 bases and J by 4 bases, with 16 bases between the two germline ends. Germline V lookup: CDR1 SGHDT, CDR2 YYEEEE. CDR3 DNA: TGTGCCAGCTTCCTGTTAAGGGGGGCAGATACGCAGTATTTT. It encodes CASFLLRGADTQYF. Full variable domain (outside the CDR3, taken from reference TRBV5-6 and TRBJ2-3): DAGVTQSPTHLIKTRGQQVTLRCSPKSGHDTVSWYQQALGQGPQFIFQYYEEEERQRGNFPDRFSGHQFPNYSSELNVNALLLGDSALYLCASFLLRGADTQYFGPGTRLTVL.

This clone was seen a single time. CDR3 loop: CASRKQRGLGDNEQFF. Here the CDR3 DNA reads TGTGCCAGCAGAAAACAGCGGGGGCTGGGGGACAATGAGCAGTTCTTC. The gene calls are TRBV6-6 and TRBJ2-1, with TRBD2 matching 8 bases. The V gene's germline CDR1 is MNHNY and CDR2 SVGAGI (reference sequence). The CDR3 consists of 16 residues. Trimming cost V 6 bases and J 5 bases; bases outside gene matches: 12.

In the case of this clone: This same CDR3 is encoded by further DNA sequences in the sample. The chain recombines TRBV5-1 with TRBJ1-2; perhaps TRBD1 as D (5 bases). V was pared by 5 bases and J by 2 bases, with 13 bases between. Per germline, CDR1 SGHRS and CDR2 YFSETQ. The CDR3 runs to 14 residues. The CDR3 bases are TGCGCCAGCAGACCGACCCAGGGAAACTATGGCTACACCTTC. This gives the protein CASRPTQGNYGYTF.

V is TRBV9 and J is TRBJ1-2; possible D gene TRBD1, 5 bases. The CDR3 contains 13 residues. The germline V gene has CDR1 SGDLS and CDR2 YYNGEE. V lost 6 bases to trimming and J lost 4 bases, with 13 bases between them. CDR3 bases: TGTGCCAGCACCCAGGGACCTACCTATGGCTACACCTTC. Encoded protein: CASTQGPTYGYTF.

The chain employs TRBV6-2 or TRBV6-3 and TRBJ2-3; D might be TRBD2 (5 bases). Looked up from germline, CDR1 is MNHEY and CDR2 is SVGEGT. V lost 5 bases and J 2 bases, leaving 14 bases between the germline ends. The CDR3 totals 15 residues. Written as DNA, the CDR3 is TGTGCCAGCAGTCCGCGAGGGTGGGACACAGATACGCAGTATTTT. This sequence encodes CASSPRGWDTDTQYF.

The chain employs TRBV7-3 and TRBJ2-1; 11 bases agree with TRBD2. From germline, CDR1 is SGHTA and CDR2 FQGTGA. J was trimmed by 2 bases and V by 3 bases; bases with no gene match: 3. CDR3 length equals 16 residues. The CDR3 sequence is CASSFSGGATYNEQFF. The CDR3 nucleotides are TGTGCCAGCAGCTTTAGCGGGGGGGCAACCTACAATGAGCAGTTCTTC. Complete variable domain (other parts from reference TRBV7-3 and TRBJ2-1): GAGVSQTPSNKVTEKGKYVELRCDPISGHTALYWYRQSLGQGPEFLIYFQGTGAADDSGLPNDRFFAVRPEGSVSTLKIQRTERGDSAVYLCASSFSGGATYNEQFFGPGTRLTVL.

The V call is TRBV19, the J call TRBJ1-5, with 10 bases lining up with TRBD1. The CDR3 consists of 15 residues. Germline-derived CDR1 and CDR2 are LNHDA and SQIVND (reference sequence). The trim removed 4 bases at V and 4 bases at J, leaving 4 bases unmatched. DNA for the CDR3: TGTGCCAGTAGTACTCAGGGACAGGGGAATCAGCCCCAGCATTTT. This translates into CASSTQGQGNQPQHF.

The genes are TRBV23-1 and TRBJ2-7; 7 bases agree with TRBD1. TRBV23-1 is placed among ORFs of uncertain function. The CDR3 length is 18 residues. Germline trimming cut 3 bases from V and 1 base from J; bases unmatched to any gene: 15. The CDR3 protein is CASSHPADRHLPSYEQYV. CDR3 DNA sequence: TGCGCCAGCAGTCACCCCGCGGACAGGCACCTACCTTCCTACGAGCAGTACGTC.

The rearrangement links TRBV5-1 to TRBJ2-5; perhaps TRBD2 as D (5 bases). The length of the CDR3 is 15 residues. Germline CDR1 SGHRS, CDR2 YFSETQ. V lost 7 bases and J lost 2, with 18 bases in between. CDR3 protein: CASGSSGDLQETQYF. In nucleotides, the CDR3 is TGCGCCAGCGGATCGAGCGGTGATCTACAAGAGACCCAGTACTTC. The variable domain in full, with the rest retrieved from reference TRBV5-1 and TRBJ2-5, is KAGVTQTPRYLIKTRGQQVTLSCSPISGHRSVSWYQQTPGQGLQFLFEYFSETQRNKGNFPGRFSGRQFSNSRSEMNVSTLELGDSALYLCASGSSGDLQETQYFGPGTRLLVL.

This clone has just a few counts. The V and J genes are TRBV5-1 and TRBJ1-2; the D gene is possibly TRBD1 (5 bases). This CDR3 contains 14 residues. In germline, CDR1 is SGHRS, CDR2 YFSETQ. The ends were cut back, 2 bases at V and 3 bases at J, with 11 bases in the middle. For the CDR3, the DNA is TGCGCCAGCAGCTTTACGGGGCAGGACTATGGCTACACCTTC. Residues: CASSFTGQDYGYTF.

The chain is built from TRBV10-2 and TRBJ2-3, with D possibly being TRBD1 (7 bases). Trimming left V 4 bases short and J 5 bases short, with 13 bases between. This CDR3 has 14 residues. Looked up from germline, CDR1 is WSHSY and CDR2 is SAAADI. In DNA, the CDR3 is TGCGCCAGCAGTGGTGCAGGGGGAGGAGATACGCAGTATTTT. It translates to CASSGAGGGDTQYF.

The chain recombines TRBV9 with TRBJ2-1; 12 bases are shared with TRBD2. The CDR3 has 16 residues. Trimming removed 3 bases from V and 8 bases from J; junction bases left unmatched: 9. Germline loops: CDR1 SGDLS, CDR2 YYNGEE. CDR3 sequence reads: CASSAQLAGGRYEQFF. The DNA of the CDR3 is TGTGCCAGCAGCGCCCAACTAGCGGGGGGTCGTTATGAGCAGTTCTTC.

The chain has TRBV21-1 and TRBJ1-1; TRBD1 is the table's D call, not checked against the DNA. TRBV21-1 is a known pseudogene. The CDR3 has 15 residues. The CDR3 loop reads CASSGGDREGTEAFF. The CDR3 nucleotides are TGTGCCAGCAGCGGGGGGGACAGGGAGGGGACTGAAGCTTTCTTT.

The chain couples TRBV5-4 to TRBJ2-3; 9 nucleotides line up with TRBD1. The V segment lost 4 bases and the J segment 4 bases; nucleotides outside the gene matches: 7. The CDR3 covers 15 residues. Looked up from germline, CDR1 is SGHNT and CDR2 is YYREEE (reference sequence). CDR3 DNA sequence: TGTGCCAGCAGCCAGGACAGGGGATTTGCAGATACGCAGTATTTT. Amino acids: CASSQDRGFADTQYF.

Only one count was recorded for this clone. The chain employs TRBV19 and TRBJ1-1; D remains unclear. The ends were cut back, 7 bases at V and 0 bases at J, with 9 bases in the middle. The CDR3 contains 13 residues. Germline V gene lookup returns CDR1 LNHDA and CDR2 SQIVND (reference sequence). For the CDR3, the DNA is TGTGCCAGTATGACATATATGAACACTGAAGCTTTCTTT. Its protein product is CASMTYMNTEAFF.

Only a few counts were recorded for this clone. This sequence joins TRBV6-6 and TRBJ1-6; tentative D call: TRBD1 (5 bases). The CDR3 sequence is 13 residues long. Germline assignment: CDR1 MNHNY and CDR2 SVGAGI (reference sequence). V lost 8 bases and J lost 9, with 14 bases in between. The CDR3 sequence: CASGGRTGSPLHF. DNA of the CDR3: TGTGCCAGCGGGGGAAGGACGGGTTCACCCCTCCACTTT.

This clone was detected once. The chain carries TRBV12-3 or TRBV12-4 and TRBJ1-2; no firm D call. The CDR3 spans 13 residues. Between the trimmed V and J ends, which lost 2 bases and 5 bases, there was a span of 9 bases. The CDR3 here is CASSLISGYGYTF. The CDR3 DNA follows: TGTGCCAGCAGTTTAATCTCGGGGTATGGCTACACCTTC.